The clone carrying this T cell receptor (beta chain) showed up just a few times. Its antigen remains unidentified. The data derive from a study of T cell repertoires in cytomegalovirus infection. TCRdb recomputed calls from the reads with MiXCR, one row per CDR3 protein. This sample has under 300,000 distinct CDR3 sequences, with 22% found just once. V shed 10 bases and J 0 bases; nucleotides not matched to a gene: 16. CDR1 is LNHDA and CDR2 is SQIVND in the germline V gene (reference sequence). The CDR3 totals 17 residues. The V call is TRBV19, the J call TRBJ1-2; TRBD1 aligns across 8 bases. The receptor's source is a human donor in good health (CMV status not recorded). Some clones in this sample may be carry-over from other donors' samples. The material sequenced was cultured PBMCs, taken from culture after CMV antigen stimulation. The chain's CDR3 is CATLDGQGTLANYGYTF. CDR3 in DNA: TGTGCCACCCTGGACGGACAGGGAACCTTAGCTAACTATGGCTACACCTTC.